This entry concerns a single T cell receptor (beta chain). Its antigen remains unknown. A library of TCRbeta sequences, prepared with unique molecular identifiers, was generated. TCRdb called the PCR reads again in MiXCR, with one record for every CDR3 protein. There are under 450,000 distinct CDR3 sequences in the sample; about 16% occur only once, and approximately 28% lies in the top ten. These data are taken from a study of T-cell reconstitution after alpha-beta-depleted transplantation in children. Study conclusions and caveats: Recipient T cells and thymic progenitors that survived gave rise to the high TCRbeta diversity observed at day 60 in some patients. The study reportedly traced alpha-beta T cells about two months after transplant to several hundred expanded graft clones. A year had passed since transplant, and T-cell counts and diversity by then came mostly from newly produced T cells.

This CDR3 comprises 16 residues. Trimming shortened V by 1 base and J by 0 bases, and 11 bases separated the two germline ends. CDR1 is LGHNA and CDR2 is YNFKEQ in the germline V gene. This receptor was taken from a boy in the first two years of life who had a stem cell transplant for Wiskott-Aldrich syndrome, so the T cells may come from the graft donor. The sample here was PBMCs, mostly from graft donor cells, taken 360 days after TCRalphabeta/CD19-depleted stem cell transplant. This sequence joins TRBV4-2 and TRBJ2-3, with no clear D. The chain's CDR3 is CASSQVFGVSTDTQYF. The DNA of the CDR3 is TGTGCCAGCAGCCAAGTATTTGGAGTTAGCACAGATACGCAGTATTTT.